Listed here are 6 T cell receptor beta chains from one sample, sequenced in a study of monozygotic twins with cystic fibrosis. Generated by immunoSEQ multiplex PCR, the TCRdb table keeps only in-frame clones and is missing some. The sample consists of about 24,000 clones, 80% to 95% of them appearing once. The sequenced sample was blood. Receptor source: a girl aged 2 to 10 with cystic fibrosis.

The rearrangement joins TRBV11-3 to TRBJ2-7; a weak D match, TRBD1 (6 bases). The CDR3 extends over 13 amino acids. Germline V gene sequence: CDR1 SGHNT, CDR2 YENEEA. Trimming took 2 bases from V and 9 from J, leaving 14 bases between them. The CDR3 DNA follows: TGTGCCAGCAGCTTAAGACCGGGACAACTGCAGTACTTC. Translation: CASSLRPGQLQYF.

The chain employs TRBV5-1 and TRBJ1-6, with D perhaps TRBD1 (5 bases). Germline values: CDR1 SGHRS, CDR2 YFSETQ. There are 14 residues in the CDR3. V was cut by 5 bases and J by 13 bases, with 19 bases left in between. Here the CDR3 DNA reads TGCGCCAGCAGGACGGGGGTTTTGGAATTCCCCCTCCACTTT. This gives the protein CASRTGVLEFPLHF.

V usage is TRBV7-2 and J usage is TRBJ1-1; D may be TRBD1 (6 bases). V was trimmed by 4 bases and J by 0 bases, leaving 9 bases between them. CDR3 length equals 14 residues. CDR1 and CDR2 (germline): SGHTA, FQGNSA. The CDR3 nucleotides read TGTGCCAGCAGCTGGGACACCTTGAACACTGAAGCTTTCTTT. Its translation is CASSWDTLNTEAFF.

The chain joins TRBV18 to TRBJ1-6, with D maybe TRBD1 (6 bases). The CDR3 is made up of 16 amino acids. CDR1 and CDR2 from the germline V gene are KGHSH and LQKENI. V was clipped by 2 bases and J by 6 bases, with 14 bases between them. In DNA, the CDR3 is TGTGCCAGCTCACCAGTAGGGGGGCAGCTTAATTCACCCCTCCACTTT. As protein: CASSPVGGQLNSPLHF.

CDR3 loop: CASSVGTASTDTQYF. CDR3 in DNA: TGTGCCAGCAGTGTCGGGACTGCTAGCACAGATACGCAGTATTTT. The chain uses TRBV25-1 and TRBJ2-3; perhaps TRBD2 as D (6 bases). Germline V CDR1 and CDR2: MGHDK, SYGVNS. The CDR3 runs 15 residues. V lost 4 bases, J lost 0 bases, and 11 bases lay in between.

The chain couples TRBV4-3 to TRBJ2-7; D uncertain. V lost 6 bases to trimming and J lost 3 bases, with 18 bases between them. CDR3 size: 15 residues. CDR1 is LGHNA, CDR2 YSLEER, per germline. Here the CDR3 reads CASRPDRIGIYEQYF. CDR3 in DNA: TGCGCCAGCAGACCGGATCGGATTGGGATCTACGAGCAGTACTTC.